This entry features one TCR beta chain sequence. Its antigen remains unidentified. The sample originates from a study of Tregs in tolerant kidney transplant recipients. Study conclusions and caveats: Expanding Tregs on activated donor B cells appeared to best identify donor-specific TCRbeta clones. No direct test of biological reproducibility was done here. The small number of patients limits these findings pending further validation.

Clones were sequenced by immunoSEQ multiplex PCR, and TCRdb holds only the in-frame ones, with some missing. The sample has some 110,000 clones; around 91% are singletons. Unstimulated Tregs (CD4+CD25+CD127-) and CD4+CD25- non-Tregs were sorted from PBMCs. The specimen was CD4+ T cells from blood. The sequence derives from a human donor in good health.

The CDR3 DNA reads as TGTGCCAGCAATCCGAGGAAAAGGGTGAGAGGGATGAACACTGAAGCTTTCTTT. Translating it yields CASNPRKRVRGMNTEAFF. V is TRBV2 and J is TRBJ1-1; D unresolved. V was trimmed by 7 bases and J by 0 bases, leaving 24 bases between them. Germline CDR1 SNHLY, CDR2 FYNNEI. The CDR3 has 18 residues. The entire variable domain, with the rest obtained from reference TRBV2 and TRBJ1-1, is as follows: EPEVTQTPSHQVTQMGQEVILRCVPISNHLYFYWYRQILGQKVEFLVSFYNNEISEKSEIFDDQFSVERPDGSNFTLKIRSTKLEDSAMYFCASNPRKRVRGMNTEAFFGQGTRLTVV.